This T cell receptor (beta chain) was profiled in a study of TIL therapy for anti-PD-1-resistant metastatic lung cancer. In the study overall: Progressing patients received lymphodepletion, expanded TIL infusion and IL-2. Half of patients were current or former smokers. Overall study results and limits: After infusion, TIL clonotypes partly replaced peripheral T cells and declined over months.

A note on this clone: The antigen remains unidentified.

Time point meaning: pre-treatment sample, taken before nivolumab and TIL therapy. The CDR3 consists of 16 residues. The immunoSEQ assay was v3. Clones were sequenced by immunoSEQ multiplex PCR, and TCRdb holds only the in-frame ones, with some missing. This table holds roughly 20,000 clones, 83% found once. The sequence came from a person between 30 and 79 years old with non-small cell lung cancer. Sequenced material: blood, taken at baseline. The chain carries TRBV21-1 and TRBJ1-6. TRBV21-1 is a documented pseudogene. CDR3 sequence: CASSPSILVHNSPLHF. In nucleotides, the CDR3 is TGTGCCAGCAGCCCTTCAATCCTTGTACATAATTCACCCCTCCACTTT.